The sequence of this TCR beta chain was determined in a study of response to subunit inactivated influenza vaccine. The study's findings and limits: Authors suggested few new T cells are recruited by each seasonal influenza vaccination.

V was pared by 10 bases and J by 0 bases, with 13 bases between. CDR1 is ENHRY, CDR2 SYGVKD, per germline. CDR3 length: 14 residues. TCRdb re-derived calls from the RT-PCR reads in MiXCR, one entry per CDR3 protein. The data hold approximately 230,000 distinct CDR3 sequences, with 10% to 15% observed a single time. This clonotype was observed once. As yet, its antigen is unknown. The sequence came from a man between 50 and 59 years old who received an inactivated influenza vaccine. Sequenced material: non-naive T cells sorted from PBMCs, taken around 14 days before vaccination. The chain joins TRBV10-3 to TRBJ2-1; TRBD2 might be the D (6 bases). The CDR3 loop reads CATIAALSYNEQFF. The DNA for the CDR3 is TGTGCCACCATAGCGGCTCTCTCCTACAATGAGCAGTTCTTC.